The entry that follows covers one TCR beta chain sequence. The sample originates from a study of T cell repertoires in cytomegalovirus infection. Study-wide context: Carrying CMV and the relevant HLA type showed in public TCR beta signatures.

This CDR3 is built from 14 residues. Per germline, CDR1 MNHNS and CDR2 SASEGT. Trimming pared 8 bases from V and 1 base from J, leaving 14 bases between. From the reads, TCRdb called clonotypes with MiXCR, one entry per CDR3 protein. There are approximately 190,000 distinct CDR3 sequences in the sample; 28% occur only once, and 30% to 35% lies in the top ten. The rearrangement uses TRBV6-1 and TRBJ1-1, with unresolved D. The sequence was collected from a human donor in good health (CMV status not recorded). Some clones in this sample may be carry-over from other donors' samples. The sequenced sample was PBMCs. The CDR3 is CASAPRGRNTEAFF. In nucleotides, the CDR3 is TGTGCCAGCGCCCCCCGAGGACGGAACACTGAAGCTTTCTTT.